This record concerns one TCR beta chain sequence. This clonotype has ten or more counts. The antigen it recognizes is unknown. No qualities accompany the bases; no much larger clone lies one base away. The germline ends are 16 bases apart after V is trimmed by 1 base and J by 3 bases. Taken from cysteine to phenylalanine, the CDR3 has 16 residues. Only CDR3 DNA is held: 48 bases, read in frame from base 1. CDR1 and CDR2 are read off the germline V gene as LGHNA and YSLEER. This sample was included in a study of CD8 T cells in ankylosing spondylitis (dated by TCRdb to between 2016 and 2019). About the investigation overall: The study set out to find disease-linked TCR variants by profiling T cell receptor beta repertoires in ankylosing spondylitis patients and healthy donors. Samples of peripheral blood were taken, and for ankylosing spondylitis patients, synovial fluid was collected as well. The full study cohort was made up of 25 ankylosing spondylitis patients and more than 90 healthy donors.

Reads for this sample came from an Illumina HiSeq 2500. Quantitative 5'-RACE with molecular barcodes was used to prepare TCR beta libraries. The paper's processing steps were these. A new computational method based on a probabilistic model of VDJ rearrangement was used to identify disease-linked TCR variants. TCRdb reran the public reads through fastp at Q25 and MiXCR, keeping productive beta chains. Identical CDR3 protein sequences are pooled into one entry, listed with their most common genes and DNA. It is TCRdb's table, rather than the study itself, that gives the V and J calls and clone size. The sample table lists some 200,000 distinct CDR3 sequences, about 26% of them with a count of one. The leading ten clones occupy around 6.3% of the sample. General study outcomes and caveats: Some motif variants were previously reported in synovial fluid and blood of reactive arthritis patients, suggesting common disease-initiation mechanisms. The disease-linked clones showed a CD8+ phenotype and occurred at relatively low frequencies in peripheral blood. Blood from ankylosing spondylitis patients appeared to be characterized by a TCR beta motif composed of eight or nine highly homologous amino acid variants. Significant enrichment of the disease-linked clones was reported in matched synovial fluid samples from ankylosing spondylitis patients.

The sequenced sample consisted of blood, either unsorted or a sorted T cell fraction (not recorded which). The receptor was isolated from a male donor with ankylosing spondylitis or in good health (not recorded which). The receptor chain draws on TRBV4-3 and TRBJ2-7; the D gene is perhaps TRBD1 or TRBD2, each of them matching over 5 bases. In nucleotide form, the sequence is TGCGCCAGCAGCCAAGGTGGTGGGACGATGCTCTACGAGCAGTACTTC. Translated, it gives CASSQGGGTMLYEQYF.